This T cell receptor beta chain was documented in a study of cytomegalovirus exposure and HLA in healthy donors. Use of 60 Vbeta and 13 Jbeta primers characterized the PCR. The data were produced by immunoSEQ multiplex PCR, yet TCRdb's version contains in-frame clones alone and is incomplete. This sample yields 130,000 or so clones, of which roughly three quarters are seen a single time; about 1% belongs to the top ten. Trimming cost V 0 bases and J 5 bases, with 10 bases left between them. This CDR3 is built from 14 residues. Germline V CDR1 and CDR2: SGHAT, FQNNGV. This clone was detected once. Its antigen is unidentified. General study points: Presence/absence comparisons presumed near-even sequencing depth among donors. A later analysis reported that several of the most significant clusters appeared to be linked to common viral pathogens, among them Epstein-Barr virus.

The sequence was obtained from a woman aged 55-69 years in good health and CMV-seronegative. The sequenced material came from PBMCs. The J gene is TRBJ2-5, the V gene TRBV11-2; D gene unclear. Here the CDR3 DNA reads TGTGCCAGCAGCTTAGATCCCCGGGTGGAGACCCAGTACTTC. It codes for CASSLDPRVETQYF.